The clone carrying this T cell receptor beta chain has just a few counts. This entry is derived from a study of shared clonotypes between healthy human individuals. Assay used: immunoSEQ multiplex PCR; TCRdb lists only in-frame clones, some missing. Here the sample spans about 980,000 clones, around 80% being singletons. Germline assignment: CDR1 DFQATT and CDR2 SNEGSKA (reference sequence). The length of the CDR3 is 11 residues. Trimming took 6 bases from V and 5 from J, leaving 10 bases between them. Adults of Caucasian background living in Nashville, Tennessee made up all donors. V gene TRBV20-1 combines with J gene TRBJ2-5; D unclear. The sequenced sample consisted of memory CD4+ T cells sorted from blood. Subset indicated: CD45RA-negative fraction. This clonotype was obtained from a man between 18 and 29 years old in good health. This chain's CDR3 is CSAEGRETQYF. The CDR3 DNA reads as TGCAGTGCCGAAGGTCGGGAGACCCAGTACTTC.